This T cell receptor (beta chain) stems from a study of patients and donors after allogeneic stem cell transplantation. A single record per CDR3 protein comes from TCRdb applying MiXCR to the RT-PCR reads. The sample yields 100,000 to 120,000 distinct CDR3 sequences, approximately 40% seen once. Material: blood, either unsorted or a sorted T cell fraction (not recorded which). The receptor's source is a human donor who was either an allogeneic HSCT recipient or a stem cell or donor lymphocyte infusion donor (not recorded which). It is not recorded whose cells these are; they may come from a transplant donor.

The CDR3 bases are TGTGCCAGCAGACACGCGAGAGATACGCAGTATTTT. This sequence encodes CASRHARDTQYF. The chain links TRBV6-5 to TRBJ2-3; no clear D. The CDR3 loop spans 12 amino acids. Germline V CDR1 and CDR2: MNHEY, SVGAGI. Trimming removed 6 bases from V and 5 bases from J, with 9 bases in between.